This is a list of T cell receptor beta chains from one sample in a study of shared clonotypes between healthy human individuals. Sequencing used immunoSEQ multiplex PCR; TCRdb keeps in-frame clones, though not all of them. This sample has about 680,000 clones, with 60% to 75% found just once. The sample comprised memory CD4+ T cells sorted from blood. These receptors were obtained from a woman in her twenties or thirties in good health. Both conserved end residues are part of each CDR3. Each record gives: CDR3 length, V gene, J gene, clone size, D gene, CDR3 DNA, CDR3 protein. The D gene is left open where the match is weak. A clone size is listed for some rows: how often the clone was seen (once, few, many), or a class if it is expanded.

15	TRBV11-2	TRBJ2-5	once	NA	TGTGCCAGCAGCTCATACTTACAGGGACAAGAGACCCAGTACTTC	CASSSYLQGQETQYF
12	TRBV5-6	TRBJ2-1	NA	TRBD1	TGTGCCAGCAGCGACCGGGACAGGGGGCAGTTCTTC	CASSDRDRGQFF
15	TRBV5-1	TRBJ2-1	NA	TRBD1	TGCGCCAGCAGCTTGGGACAGGGAACTTACAATGAGCAGTTCTTC	CASSLGQGTYNEQFF
14	TRBV28	TRBJ2-1	NA	TRBD2	TGTGCCAGCAGTTTCGGCGGGAGAGTTAATGAGCAGTTCTTC	CASSFGGRVNEQFF
16	TRBV29-1	TRBJ1-1	NA	NA	TGCAGCGTTATTGGCCGCGGGATTCCTATGAACACTGAAGCTTTCTTT	CSVIGRGIPMNTEAFF
20	TRBV11-2	TRBJ2-1	NA	TRBD2	TGTGCCAGCAGCTTAGATGGGGGCGTCGGGACTAGTCTTTTCTACAATGAGCAGTTCTTC	CASSLDGGVGTSLFYNEQFF
15	TRBV6-5	TRBJ1-2	NA	TRBD1	TGTGCCAGCAGTTGGGGACAGCGAGCTAACTATGGCTACACCTTC	CASSWGQRANYGYTF
14	TRBV6-5	TRBJ2-1	NA	NA	TGTGCCAGCAGTGCGCGGACAGTTTACAATGAGCAGTTCTTC	CASSARTVYNEQFF
14	TRBV5-1	TRBJ2-7	NA	TRBD2	TGCGCCAGCAGCAAACTAGCGGGAGGGGCCGAGCAGTACTTC	CASSKLAGGAEQYF
15	TRBV5-1	TRBJ2-1	few	NA	TGCGCCAGCAGCTTGTCCTCTGGCTCCTACAATGAGCAGTTCTTC	CASSLSSGSYNEQFF